This is a list of T cell receptor beta chains from one sample in a study of shared clonotypes between healthy human individuals. Assay: immunoSEQ multiplex PCR; the TCRdb copy retains only in-frame clones and omits some. The table includes around 1.6 million clones, approximately 98% detected once. Input material: naive CD4+ T cells sorted from blood. The receptors originated from a man aged 30 to 45 in good health. Each CDR3 is given with its conserved first and last residue. The D gene is left open where the match is weak. Rows may omit the clone size; those that give it use once, few, many or a size class.

d_call j_call v_call clone_size cdr3_aa cdr3_nt
. TRBJ2-7 TRBV5-4 . CASSFGQYEQYF TGTGCCAGCAGCTTTGGACAGTACGAGCAGTACTTC
. TRBJ1-5 TRBV28 . CASSWLRGGDQPQHF TGTGCCAGCAGTTGGTTGAGGGGGGGAGATCAGCCCCAGCATTTT
TRBD1 TRBJ2-3 TRBV6-1 . CASSEIVQGSDTQYF TGTGCCAGCAGTGAAATAGTACAGGGGTCAGATACGCAGTATTTT
. TRBJ2-1 TRBV16 . CASSLRQTSYNEQFF TGTGCCAGCAGCCTTAGACAAACCTCCTACAATGAGCAGTTCTTC
TRBD1 TRBJ2-2 TRBV7-8 . CASSLVLGQAVGELFF TGTGCCAGCAGCTTAGTTCTGGGACAGGCCGTCGGGGAGCTGTTTTTT
TRBD1 TRBJ2-7 TRBV7-9 . CASSYLTGGADEQYF TGTGCCAGCAGCTACCTAACAGGGGGTGCGGACGAGCAGTACTTC
. TRBJ1-1 TRBV5-1 once CASSLETAAYTEAFF TGCGCCAGCAGCTTGGAGACCGCAGCATACACTGAAGCTTTCTTT
TRBD1 TRBJ2-5 TRBV7-9 . CASSLGTGWETQYF TGTGCCAGCAGCTTAGGGACAGGGTGGGAGACCCAGTACTTC
TRBD1 TRBJ1-4 TRBV28 . CATGQGATNEKLFF TGTGCCACCGGACAGGGGGCCACTAATGAAAAACTGTTTTTT
TRBD1 TRBJ2-1 TRBV10-1 once CASSRDRVFSGPFEQFF TGCGCCAGCAGCCGGGACAGGGTGTTTTCGGGCCCCTTTGAGCAGTTCTTC
TRBD1 TRBJ2-5 TRBV28 . CASTKRGLIGETQYF TGTGCCAGCACCAAGAGGGGGCTCATAGGGGAGACCCAGTACTTC
. TRBJ2-7 TRBV6-1 . CASNRQAYEQYF TGTGCCAGCAATAGACAGGCCTACGAGCAGTACTTC
. TRBJ1-1 TRBV10-3 . CAIREGGSTEAFF TGTGCCATCAGGGAGGGTGGTTCCACTGAAGCTTTCTTT
. TRBJ1-1 TRBV28 . CASSNLEEAFF TGTGCCAGCAGTAACCTTGAAGAAGCTTTCTTT
. TRBJ2-1 TRBV7-2 . CASSTRLMSSYNEQFF TGTGCCAGCAGCACAAGACTCATGAGCTCCTACAATGAGCAGTTCTTC
. TRBJ2-2 TRBV7-9 . CASSFFRGHSGELFF TGTGCCAGCAGCTTTTTTCGGGGGCACTCTGGGGAGCTGTTTTTT
. TRBJ1-1 TRBV6-1 . CASSEGWGHRAGSRTEAFF TGTGCCAGCAGTGAAGGTTGGGGACACCGTGCCGGGTCTCGGACTGAAGCTTTCTTT
. TRBJ2-5 TRBV4-1 . CASSHSQGRETQYF TGCGCCAGCAGCCATTCACAGGGAAGAGAGACCCAGTACTTC
. TRBJ2-7 TRBV28 . CASSSMVEYEQYF TGTGCCAGCAGTTCCATGGTCGAGTACGAGCAGTACTTC
. TRBJ2-7 TRBV7-6 once CASSSQQGGAYEQYF TGTGCCAGCAGCTCGCAACAGGGAGGGGCCTACGAGCAGTACTTC
. TRBJ2-4 TRBV7-2 . CASSWPTMIAKNIQYF TGTGCCAGCAGCTGGCCGACTATGATAGCCAAAAACATTCAGTACTTC
TRBD1 TRBJ2-3 TRBV9 . CASSVVGTATDTQYF TGTGCCAGCAGCGTAGTAGGGACAGCGACAGATACGCAGTATTTT
TRBD1 TRBJ2-1 TRBV18 . CASSPPTGDSSYNEQFF TGTGCCAGCTCACCCCCAACAGGGGACAGCTCCTACAATGAGCAGTTCTTC
. TRBJ2-7 TRBV18 . CASSLKIRGVLPSYEQYF TGTGCCAGCTCACTGAAAATACGAGGGGTCCTCCCTTCCTACGAGCAGTACTTC
. TRBJ2-5 TRBV7-8 . CASSLVRETQYF TGTGCCAGCAGCTTAGTTCGGGAGACCCAGTACTTC